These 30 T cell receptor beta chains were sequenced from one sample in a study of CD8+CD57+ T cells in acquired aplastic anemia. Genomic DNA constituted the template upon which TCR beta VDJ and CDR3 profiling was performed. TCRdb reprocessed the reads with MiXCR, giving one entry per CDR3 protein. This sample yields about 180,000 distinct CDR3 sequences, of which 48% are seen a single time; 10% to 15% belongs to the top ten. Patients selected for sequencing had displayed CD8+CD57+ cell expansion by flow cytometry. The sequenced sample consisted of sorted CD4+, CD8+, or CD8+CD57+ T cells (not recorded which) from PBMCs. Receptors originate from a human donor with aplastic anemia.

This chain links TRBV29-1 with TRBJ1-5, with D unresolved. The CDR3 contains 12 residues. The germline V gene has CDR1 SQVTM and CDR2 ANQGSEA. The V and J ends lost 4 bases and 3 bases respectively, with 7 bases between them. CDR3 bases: TGCAGCGTTGCCGGGTACAATCAGCCCCAGCATTTT. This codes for CSVAGYNQPQHF.

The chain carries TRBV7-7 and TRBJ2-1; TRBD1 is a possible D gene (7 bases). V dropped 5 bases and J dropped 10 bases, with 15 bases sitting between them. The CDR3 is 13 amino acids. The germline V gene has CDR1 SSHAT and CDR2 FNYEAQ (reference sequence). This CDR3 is CASSPAPGGEQFF. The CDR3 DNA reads TGTGCCAGCAGCCCAGCACCAGGGGGGGAGCAGTTCTTC.

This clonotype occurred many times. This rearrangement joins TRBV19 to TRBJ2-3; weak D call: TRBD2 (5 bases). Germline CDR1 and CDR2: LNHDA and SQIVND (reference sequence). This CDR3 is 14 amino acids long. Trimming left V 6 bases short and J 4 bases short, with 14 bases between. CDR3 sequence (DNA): TGTGCCAGTAGGAGGGATGGAAGGGCAGATACGCAGTATTTT. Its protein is CASRRDGRADTQYF.

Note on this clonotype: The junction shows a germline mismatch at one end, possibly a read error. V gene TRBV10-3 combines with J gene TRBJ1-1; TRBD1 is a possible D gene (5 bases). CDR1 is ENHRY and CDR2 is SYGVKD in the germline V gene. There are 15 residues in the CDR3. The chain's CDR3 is CASSEYGGVGTEAFF. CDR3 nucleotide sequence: TGTGCCAGCAGTGAGTATGGAGGGGTAGGGACTGAAGCTTTCTTT.

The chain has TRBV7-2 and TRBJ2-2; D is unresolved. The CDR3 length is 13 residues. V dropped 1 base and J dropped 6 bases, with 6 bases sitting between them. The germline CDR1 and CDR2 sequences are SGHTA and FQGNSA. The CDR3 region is CASSLGWSGELFF. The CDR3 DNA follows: TGTGCCAGCAGCTTAGGGTGGTCCGGGGAGCTGTTTTTT.

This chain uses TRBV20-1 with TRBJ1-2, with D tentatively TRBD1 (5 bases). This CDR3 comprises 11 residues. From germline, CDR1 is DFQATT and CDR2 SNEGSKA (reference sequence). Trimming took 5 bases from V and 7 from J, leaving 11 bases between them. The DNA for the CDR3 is TGCAGTGCTCGTATGAGGGGTGGCTACACCTTC. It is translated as CSARMRGGYTF.

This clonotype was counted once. CDR3 in amino acids: CASSISGGPTEAFF. CDR3 nucleotide sequence: TGTGCCAGTAGTATATCAGGGGGTCCCACTGAAGCTTTCTTT. The chain is built from TRBV19 and TRBJ1-1, with 7 bases matching TRBD1. This CDR3 comprises 14 residues. J was trimmed by 4 bases and V by 2 bases; bases with no gene match: 4. Germline V CDR1 and CDR2: LNHDA, SQIVND (reference sequence).

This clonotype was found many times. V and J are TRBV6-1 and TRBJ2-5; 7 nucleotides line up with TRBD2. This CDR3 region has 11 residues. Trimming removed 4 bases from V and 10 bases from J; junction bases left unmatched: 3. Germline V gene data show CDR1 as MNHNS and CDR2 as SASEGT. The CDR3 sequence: CASSGGGDQYF. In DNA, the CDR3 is TGTGCCAGCAGTGGGGGAGGGGACCAGTACTTC.

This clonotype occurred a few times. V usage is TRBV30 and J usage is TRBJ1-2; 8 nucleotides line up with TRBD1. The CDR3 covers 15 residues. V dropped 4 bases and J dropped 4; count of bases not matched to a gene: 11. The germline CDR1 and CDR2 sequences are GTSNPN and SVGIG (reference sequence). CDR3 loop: CAWKQQPTGGYGYTF. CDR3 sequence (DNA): TGTGCCTGGAAGCAACAACCCACAGGGGGCTATGGCTACACCTTC.

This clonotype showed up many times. CDR3 bases: TGCAGTGCTAGCGAGCGGGACAGAATCTATGGCTACACCTTC. It codes for CSASERDRIYGYTF. This chain connects TRBV20-1 to TRBJ1-2; 7 bases agree with TRBD1. Per germline, CDR1 DFQATT and CDR2 SNEGSKA (reference sequence). CDR3 size: 14 residues. V dropped 3 bases and J dropped 4; count of bases not matched to a gene: 8.

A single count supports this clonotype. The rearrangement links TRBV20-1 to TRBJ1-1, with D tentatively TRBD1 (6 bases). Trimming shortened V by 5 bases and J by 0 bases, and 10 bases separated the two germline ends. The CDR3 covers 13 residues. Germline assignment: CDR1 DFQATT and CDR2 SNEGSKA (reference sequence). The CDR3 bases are TGCAGTGCTCCAGGGGACATGAACACTGAAGCTTTCTTT. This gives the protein CSAPGDMNTEAFF.

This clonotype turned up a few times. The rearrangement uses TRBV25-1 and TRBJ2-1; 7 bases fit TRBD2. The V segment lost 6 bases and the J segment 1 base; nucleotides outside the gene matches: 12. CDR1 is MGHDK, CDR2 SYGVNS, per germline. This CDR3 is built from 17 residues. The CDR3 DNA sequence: TGTGCCAGCAGCCAACCTGGGGGGGGGGGATCCTACAATGAGCAGTTCTTC. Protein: CASSQPGGGGSYNEQFF.

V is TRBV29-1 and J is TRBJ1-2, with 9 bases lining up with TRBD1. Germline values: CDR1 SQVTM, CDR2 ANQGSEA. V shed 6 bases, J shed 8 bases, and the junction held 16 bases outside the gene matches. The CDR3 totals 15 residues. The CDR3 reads CSVGTGFPHSSGYTF. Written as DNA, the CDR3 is TGCAGCGTCGGGACAGGGTTTCCCCATTCGTCGGGCTACACCTTC.

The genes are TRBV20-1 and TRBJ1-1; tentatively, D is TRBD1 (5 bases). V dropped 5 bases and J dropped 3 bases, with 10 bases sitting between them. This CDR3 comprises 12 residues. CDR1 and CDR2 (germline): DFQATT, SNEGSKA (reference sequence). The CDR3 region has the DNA TGCAGTGCTGACGGACACCACACTGAAGCTTTCTTT. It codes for CSADGHHTEAFF.

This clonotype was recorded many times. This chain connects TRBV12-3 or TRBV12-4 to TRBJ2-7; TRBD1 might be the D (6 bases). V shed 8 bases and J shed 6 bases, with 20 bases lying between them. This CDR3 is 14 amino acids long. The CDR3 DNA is TGTGCCAGCTCCCGAGGGGACACCTCGGGCGAGCAGTACTTC. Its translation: CASSRGDTSGEQYF.

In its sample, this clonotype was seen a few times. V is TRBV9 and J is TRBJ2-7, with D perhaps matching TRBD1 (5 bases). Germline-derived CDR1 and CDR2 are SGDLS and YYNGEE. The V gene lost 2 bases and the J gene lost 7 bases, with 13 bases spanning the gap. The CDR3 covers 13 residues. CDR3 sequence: CASSVRADGEQYF. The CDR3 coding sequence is TGTGCCAGCAGCGTCAGGGCAGACGGAGAGCAGTACTTC.

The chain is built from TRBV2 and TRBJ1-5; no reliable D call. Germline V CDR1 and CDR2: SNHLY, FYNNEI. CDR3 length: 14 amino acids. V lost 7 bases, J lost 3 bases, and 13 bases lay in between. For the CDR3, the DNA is TGTGCCAGCACTCGGGGTACTGTCAATCAGCCCCAGCATTTT. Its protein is CASTRGTVNQPQHF.

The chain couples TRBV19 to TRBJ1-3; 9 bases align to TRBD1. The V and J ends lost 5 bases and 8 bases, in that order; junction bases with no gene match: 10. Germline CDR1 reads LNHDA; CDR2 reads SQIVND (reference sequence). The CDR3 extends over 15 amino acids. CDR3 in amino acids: CASSLGTGRLDTIYF. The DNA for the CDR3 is TGTGCCAGTAGTCTTGGGACAGGGAGGCTCGACACCATATATTTT.

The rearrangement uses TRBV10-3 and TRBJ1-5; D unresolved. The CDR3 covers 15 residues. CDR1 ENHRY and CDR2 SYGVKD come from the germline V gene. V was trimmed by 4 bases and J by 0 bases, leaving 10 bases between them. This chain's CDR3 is CAISGVGNSNQPQHF. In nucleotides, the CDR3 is TGTGCCATCAGTGGCGTAGGAAATAGCAATCAGCCCCAGCATTTT.

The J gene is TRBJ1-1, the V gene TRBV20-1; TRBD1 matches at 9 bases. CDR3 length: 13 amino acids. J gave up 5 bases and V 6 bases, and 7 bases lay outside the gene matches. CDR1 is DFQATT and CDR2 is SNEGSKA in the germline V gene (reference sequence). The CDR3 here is CSASGDRETEAFF. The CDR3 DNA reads TGCAGTGCCTCCGGGGACAGGGAGACTGAAGCTTTCTTT.

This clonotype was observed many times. The CDR3 DNA is TGCAGTGCCACTGTGGGACAGGACTATGGCTACACCTTC. As protein: CSATVGQDYGYTF. V is TRBV20-1 and J is TRBJ1-2; 8 bases match TRBD1. J lost 3 bases, V lost 6 bases, and 6 bases had no gene match. Germline V CDR1 and CDR2: DFQATT, SNEGSKA (reference sequence). The CDR3 consists of 13 residues.

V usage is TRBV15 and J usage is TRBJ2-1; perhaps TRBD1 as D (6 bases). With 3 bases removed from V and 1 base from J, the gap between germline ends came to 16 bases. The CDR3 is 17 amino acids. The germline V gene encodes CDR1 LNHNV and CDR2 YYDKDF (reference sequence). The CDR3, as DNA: TGTGCCACCAGCAGCTTGTTGGGGGCGCAATCCTACAATGAGCAGTTCTTC. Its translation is CATSSLLGAQSYNEQFF.

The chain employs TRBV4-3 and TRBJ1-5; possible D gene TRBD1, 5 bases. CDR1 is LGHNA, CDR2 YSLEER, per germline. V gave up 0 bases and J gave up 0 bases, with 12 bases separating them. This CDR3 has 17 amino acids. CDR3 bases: TGCGCCAGCAGCCAAGATAGACAGTTTTCTAGCAATCAGCCCCAGCATTTT. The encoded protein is CASSQDRQFSSNQPQHF.

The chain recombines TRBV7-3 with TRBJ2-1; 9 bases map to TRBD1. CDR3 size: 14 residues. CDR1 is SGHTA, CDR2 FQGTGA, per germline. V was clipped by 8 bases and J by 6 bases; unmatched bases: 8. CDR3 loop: CASSPGTGTNEQFF. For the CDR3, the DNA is TGTGCCAGCTCTCCCGGGACAGGGACCAATGAGCAGTTCTTC.

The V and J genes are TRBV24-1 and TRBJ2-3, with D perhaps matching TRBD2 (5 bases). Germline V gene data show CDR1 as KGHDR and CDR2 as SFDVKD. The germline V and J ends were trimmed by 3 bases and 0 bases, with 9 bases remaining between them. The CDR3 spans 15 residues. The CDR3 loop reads CATSDPWTSTDTQYF. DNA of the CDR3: TGTGCCACCAGTGATCCCTGGACTAGCACAGATACGCAGTATTTT.

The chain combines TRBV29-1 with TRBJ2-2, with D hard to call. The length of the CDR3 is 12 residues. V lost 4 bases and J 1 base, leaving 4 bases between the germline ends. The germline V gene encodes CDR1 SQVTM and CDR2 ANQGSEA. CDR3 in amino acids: CSVGVNTGELFF. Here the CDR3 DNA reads TGCAGCGTTGGGGTGAACACCGGGGAGCTGTTTTTT.

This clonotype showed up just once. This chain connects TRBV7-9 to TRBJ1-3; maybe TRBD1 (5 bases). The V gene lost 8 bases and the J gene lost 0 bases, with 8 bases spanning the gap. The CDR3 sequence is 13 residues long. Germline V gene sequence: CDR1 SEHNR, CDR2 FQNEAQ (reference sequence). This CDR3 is CASPRDSGNTIYF. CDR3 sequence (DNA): TGTGCCAGCCCCAGGGACTCTGGAAACACCATATATTTT.

CDR3 in amino acids: CAISSSSSGNTIYF. The CDR3 nucleotides read TGTGCCATCTCTAGTTCAAGCTCTGGAAACACCATATATTTT. The chain combines TRBV10-3 with TRBJ1-3; unclear D gene. V lost 8 bases and J 0 bases, leaving 11 bases between the germline ends. CDR3 length equals 14 residues. From germline, CDR1 is ENHRY and CDR2 SYGVKD.

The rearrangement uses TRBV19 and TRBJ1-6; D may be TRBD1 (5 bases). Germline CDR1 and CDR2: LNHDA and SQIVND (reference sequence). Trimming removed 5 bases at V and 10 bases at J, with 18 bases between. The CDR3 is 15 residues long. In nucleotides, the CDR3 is TGTGCCAGTAGTGGGGGAACGGCGAACCGCTCACCCCTCCACTTT. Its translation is CASSGGTANRSPLHF.

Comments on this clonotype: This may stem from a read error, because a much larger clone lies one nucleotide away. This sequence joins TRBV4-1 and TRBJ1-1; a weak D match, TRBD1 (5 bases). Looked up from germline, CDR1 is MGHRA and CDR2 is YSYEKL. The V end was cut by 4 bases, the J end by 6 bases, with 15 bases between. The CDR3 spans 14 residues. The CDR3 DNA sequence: TGCGCCAGCAGCCCGGAGACGAGGGACGCTGAAGCTTTCTTT. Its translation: CASSPETRDAEAFF.